What follows describes a single T cell receptor (beta chain). Germline lookup yields CDR1 SGHTA and CDR2 FQGNSA. V lost 2 bases, J lost 4 bases, and 3 bases lay in between. The CDR3 spans 11 residues. The data belong to a study of T cell changes during pregnancy in multiple sclerosis. Produced via immunoSEQ multiplex PCR; TCRdb's table is partial and in-frame only. The sample lists tens of thousands of clones; approximately 90% were seen once. The sequencing used peripheral blood, collected in the third trimester of pregnancy. This chain links TRBV7-2 with TRBJ2-7; D unclear. The TCR comes from a female donor in good health, enrolled as a control in a pregnancy study. The DNA of the CDR3 is TGTGCCAGCAGCTTACAGTACGAGCAGTACTTC. This sequence encodes CASSLQYEQYF. Supplemented by reference TRBV7-2 and TRBJ2-7, the full variable domain reads GAGVSQSPSNKVTEKGKDVELRCDPISGHTALYWYRQSLGQGLEFLIYFQGNSAPDKSGLPSDRFSAERTGGSVSTLTIQRTQQEDSAVYLCASSLQYEQYFGPGTRLTVT.